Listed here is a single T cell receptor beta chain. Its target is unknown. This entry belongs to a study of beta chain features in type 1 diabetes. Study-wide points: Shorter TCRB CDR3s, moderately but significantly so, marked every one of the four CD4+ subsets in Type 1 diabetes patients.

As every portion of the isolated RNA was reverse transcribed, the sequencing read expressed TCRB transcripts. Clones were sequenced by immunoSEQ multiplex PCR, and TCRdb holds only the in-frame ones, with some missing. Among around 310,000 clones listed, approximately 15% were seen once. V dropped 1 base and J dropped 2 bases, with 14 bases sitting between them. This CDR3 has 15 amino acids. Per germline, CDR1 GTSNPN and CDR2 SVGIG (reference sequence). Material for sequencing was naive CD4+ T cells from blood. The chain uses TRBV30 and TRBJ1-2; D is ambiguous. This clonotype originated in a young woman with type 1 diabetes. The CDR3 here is CAWSGPPTGNYGYTF. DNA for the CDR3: TGTGCCTGGAGTGGACCTCCCACGGGGAACTATGGCTACACCTTC.